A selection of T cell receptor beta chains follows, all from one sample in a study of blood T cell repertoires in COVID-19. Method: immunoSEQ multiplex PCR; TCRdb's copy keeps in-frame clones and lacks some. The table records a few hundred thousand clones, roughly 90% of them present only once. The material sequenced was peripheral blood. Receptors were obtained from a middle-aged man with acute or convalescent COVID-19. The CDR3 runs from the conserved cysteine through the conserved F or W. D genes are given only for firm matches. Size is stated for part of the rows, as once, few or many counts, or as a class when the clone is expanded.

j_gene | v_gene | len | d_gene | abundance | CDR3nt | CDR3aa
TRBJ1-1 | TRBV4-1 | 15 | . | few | TGCGCCAGCAGCCAAGCGTTACAGGCGAACACTGAAGCTTTCTTT | CASSQALQANTEAFF
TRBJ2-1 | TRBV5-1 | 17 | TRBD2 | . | TGCGCCAGCAGCTTGGCCGCAGCGGTATATCGGGGGGATGAGCAGTTCTTC | CASSLAAAVYRGDEQFF
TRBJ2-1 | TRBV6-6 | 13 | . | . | TGTGCCAGCAGTTTAACAGTGAACAATGAGCAGTTCTTC | CASSLTVNNEQFF
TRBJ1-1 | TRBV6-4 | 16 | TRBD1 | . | TGTGCCAGCAGTGAAAGCCAGGGGGACAAGGACACTGAAGCTTTCTTT | CASSESQGDKDTEAFF
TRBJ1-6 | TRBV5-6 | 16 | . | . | TGTGCCAGCAGCTTGAGTTTGTCCGTAGCTGATTCACCCCTCCACTTT | CASSLSLSVADSPLHF
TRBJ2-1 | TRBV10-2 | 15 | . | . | TGCGCCAGCAGTGAGAGTGGGCTAGCGTACAATGAGCAGTTCTTC | CASSESGLAYNEQFF
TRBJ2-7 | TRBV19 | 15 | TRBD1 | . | TGTGCCAGTAGTAGAGACAGGGAAGCTCCCTACGAGCAGTACTTC | CASSRDREAPYEQYF
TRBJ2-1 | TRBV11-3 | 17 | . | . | TGTGCCAGCAGCTTACGATCCCAGGCGAGCTCCTACAATGAGCAGTTCTTC | CASSLRSQASSYNEQFF
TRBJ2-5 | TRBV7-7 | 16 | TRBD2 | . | TGTGCTAGCAGCTTAGTTGCTAGCGGGGACCAAGAGACCCAGTACTTC | CASSLVASGDQETQYF
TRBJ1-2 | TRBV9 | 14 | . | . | TGTGCCAGCAGCACCCAACAGGGATTAGAGGGCTACACCTTC | CASSTQQGLEGYTF
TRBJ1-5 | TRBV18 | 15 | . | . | TGTGCCAGCTCACCGTCGAATCCAGGGGATCAGCCCCAGCATTTT | CASSPSNPGDQPQHF
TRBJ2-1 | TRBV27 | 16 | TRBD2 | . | TGTGCCAGCAGTCTTATAGGCGCGGGAGGCCACAATGAGCAGTTCTTC | CASSLIGAGGHNEQFF
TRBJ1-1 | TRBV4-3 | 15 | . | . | TGCGCCAGCAGCCAATACACCGAAGTGAACACTGAAGCTTTCTTT | CASSQYTEVNTEAFF
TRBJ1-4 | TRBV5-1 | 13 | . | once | TGCGCCAGCCGAGGAGGATTTAATGAAAAACTGTTTTTT | CASRGGFNEKLFF
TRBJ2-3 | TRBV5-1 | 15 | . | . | TGCGCCAGCAGTAGGAGAGGAGGGGGCACAGATACGCAGTATTTT | CASSRRGGGTDTQYF
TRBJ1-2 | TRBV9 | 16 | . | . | TGTGCCAGCAGCCCTAGGGGGTTACAAATCGACTATGGCTACACCTTC | CASSPRGLQIDYGYTF
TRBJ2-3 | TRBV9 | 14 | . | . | TGTGCCAGCAGCGTAGGGCCGGGGGAAGATACGCAGTATTTT | CASSVGPGEDTQYF
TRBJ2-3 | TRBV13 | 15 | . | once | TGTGCCAGCAGCACCTCACTGGTCCGTCCCGATACGCAGTATTTT | CASSTSLVRPDTQYF
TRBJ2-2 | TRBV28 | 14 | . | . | TGTGCCAGCAGTTTAGTAGAGGACACCGGGGAGCTGTTTTTT | CASSLVEDTGELFF
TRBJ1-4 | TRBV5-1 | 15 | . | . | TGCGCCAGCAGCTTGGGAGCAGGGGCTAATGAAAAACTGTTTTTT | CASSLGAGANEKLFF
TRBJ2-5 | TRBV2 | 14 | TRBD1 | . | TGTGCCAGCACCGAAGGACCAGGGGGCGAGACCCAGTACTTC | CASTEGPGGETQYF
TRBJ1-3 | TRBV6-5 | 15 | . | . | TGTGCCAGCAGTTACTCCAGGAGGACTGGAAACACCATATATTTT | CASSYSRRTGNTIYF
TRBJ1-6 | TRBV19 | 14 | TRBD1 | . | TGTGCCAGTAGTTCCGGGACAGGAGGATCACCCCTCCACTTT | CASSSGTGGSPLHF
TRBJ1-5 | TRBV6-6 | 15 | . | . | TGTGCCAGCAGTTGGGGTGGAGGGGTAGTTCAGCCCCAGCATTTT | CASSWGGGVVQPQHF
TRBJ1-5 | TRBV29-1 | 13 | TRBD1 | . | TGCAGCGTTGCTGACAGGGGGGATCAGCCCCAGCATTTT | CSVADRGDQPQHF
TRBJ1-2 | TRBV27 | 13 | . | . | TGTGCCAGCAGTTTAATAGCTAACTATGGCTACACCTTC | CASSLIANYGYTF
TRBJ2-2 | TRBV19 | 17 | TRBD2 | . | TGTGCCAGTATTTCGCTAGCGGGCCCTTCGAACACCGGGGAGCTGTTTTTT | CASISLAGPSNTGELFF
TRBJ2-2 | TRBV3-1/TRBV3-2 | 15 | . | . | TGTGCCAGCAGCCAAGTGACTATAGCGGCCGGGGAGCTGTTTTTT | CASSQVTIAAGELFF
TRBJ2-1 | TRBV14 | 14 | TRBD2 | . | TGTGCCAGCAGCCCTAGACGGGAGGGCCCAGAGCAGTTCTTC | CASSPRREGPEQFF
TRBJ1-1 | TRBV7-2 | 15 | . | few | TGTGCCAGCAGCTTATATGCAGGGATGAACACTGAAGCTTTCTTT | CASSLYAGMNTEAFF
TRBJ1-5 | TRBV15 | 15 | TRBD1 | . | TGTGCCACCAGCAGAGATAGGGGGCGGAATCAGCCCCAGCATTTT | CATSRDRGRNQPQHF
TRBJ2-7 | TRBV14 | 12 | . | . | TGTGCCAGTGGCCGGACATCCTACGAGCAGTACTTC | CASGRTSYEQYF
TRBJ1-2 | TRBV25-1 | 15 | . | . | TGTGCCAGCAGTGACAGAGGGGGGGGTCTCTCTGGCTACACCTTC | CASSDRGGGLSGYTF
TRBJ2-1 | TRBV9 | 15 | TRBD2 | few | TGTGCCAGCAGCGTAACAAGCGGGAGTTACAATGAGCAGTTCTTC | CASSVTSGSYNEQFF
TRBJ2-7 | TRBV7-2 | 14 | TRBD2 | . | TGTGCCAGCAGGTTGACGGGGGGGAACTACGAGCAGTACTTC | CASRLTGGNYEQYF
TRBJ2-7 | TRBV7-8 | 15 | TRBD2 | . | TGTGCCAGCAGCTTAGAGGCGGGGGGGCCCTACGAGCAGTACTTC | CASSLEAGGPYEQYF
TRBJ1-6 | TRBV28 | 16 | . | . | TGTGCCAGCAGTTGGGCAGGGTATCTTATCAGTTCACCCCTCCACTTT | CASSWAGYLISSPLHF
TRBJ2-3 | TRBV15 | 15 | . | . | TGTGCCACCAGCTCCGCCGGGAGGGGGCCAGATACGCAGTATTTT | CATSSAGRGPDTQYF
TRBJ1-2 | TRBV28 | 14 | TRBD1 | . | TGTGCCAGCAGTTCGGACAGGGCGGTCTATGGCTACACCTTC | CASSSDRAVYGYTF
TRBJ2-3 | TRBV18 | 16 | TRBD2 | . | TGTGCCAGCTCACCAGGGACTAGCGGACACACAGATACGCAGTATTTT | CASSPGTSGHTDTQYF